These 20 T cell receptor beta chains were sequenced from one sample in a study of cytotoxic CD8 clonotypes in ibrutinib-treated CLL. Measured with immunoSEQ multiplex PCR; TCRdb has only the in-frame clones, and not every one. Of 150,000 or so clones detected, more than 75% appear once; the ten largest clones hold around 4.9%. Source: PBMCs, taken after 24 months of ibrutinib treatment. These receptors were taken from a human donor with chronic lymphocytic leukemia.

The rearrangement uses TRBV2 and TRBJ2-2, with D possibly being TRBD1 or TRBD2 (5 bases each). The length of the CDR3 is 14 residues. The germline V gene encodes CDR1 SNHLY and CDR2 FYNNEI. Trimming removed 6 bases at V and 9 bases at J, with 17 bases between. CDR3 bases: TGTGCCAGCAGAGGGACCCCCCGGCGGTGGGAGCTGTTTTTT. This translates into CASRGTPRRWELFF.

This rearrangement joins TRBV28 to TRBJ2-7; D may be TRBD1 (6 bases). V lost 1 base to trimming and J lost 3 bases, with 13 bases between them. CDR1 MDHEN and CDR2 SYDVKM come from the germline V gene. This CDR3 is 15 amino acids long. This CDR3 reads CASSLLGAESYEQYF. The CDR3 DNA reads TGTGCCAGCAGTTTATTGGGGGCAGAGAGCTACGAGCAGTACTTC.

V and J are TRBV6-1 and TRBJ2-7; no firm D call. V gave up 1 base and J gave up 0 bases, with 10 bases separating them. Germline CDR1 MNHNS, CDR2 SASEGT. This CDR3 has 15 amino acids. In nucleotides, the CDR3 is TGTGCCAGCAGTGAAGGGGCTCCGAGCTCCTACGAGCAGTACTTC. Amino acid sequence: CASSEGAPSSYEQYF.

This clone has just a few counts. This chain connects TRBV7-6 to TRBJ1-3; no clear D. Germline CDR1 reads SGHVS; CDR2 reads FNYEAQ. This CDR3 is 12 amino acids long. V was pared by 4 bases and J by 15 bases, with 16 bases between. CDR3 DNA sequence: TGTGCCAGCAGCTCCGACCTGGCCCCTCCATATTTT. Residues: CASSSDLAPPYF.

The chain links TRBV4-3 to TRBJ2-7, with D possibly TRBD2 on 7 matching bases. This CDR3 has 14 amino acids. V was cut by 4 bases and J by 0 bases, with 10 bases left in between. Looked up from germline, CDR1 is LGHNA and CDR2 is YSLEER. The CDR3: CASSPGGSSYEQYF. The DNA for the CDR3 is TGCGCCAGCAGCCCGGGGGGCAGCTCCTACGAGCAGTACTTC.

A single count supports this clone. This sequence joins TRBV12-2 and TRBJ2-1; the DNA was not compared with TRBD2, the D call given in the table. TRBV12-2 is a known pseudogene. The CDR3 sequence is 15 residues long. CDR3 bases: TGTGCAAGTCGCTTAGGGCACGGGGGTAACAATGAGCAGTTCTTC. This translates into CASRLGHGGNNEQFF.

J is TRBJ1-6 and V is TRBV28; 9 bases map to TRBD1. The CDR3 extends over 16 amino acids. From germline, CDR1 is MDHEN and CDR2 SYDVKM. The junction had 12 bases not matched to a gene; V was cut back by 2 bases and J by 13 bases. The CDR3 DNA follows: TGTGCCAGCAGTTTAAGCGGGACAGGGCGGGGGGATCCCCTCCACTTT. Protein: CASSLSGTGRGDPLHF.

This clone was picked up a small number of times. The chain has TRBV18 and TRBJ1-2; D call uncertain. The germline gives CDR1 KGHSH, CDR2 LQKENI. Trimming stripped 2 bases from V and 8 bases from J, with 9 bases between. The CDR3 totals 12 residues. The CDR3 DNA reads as TGTGCCAGCTCACCAGCCGGGGAGGGCTACACCTTC. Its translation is CASSPAGEGYTF.

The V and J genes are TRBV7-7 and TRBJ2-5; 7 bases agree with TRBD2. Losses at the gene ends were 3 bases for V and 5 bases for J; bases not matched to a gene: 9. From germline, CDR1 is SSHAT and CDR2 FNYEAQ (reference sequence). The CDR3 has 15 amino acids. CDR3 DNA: TGTGCCAGCAGCTTGGGCGGGAGCTCCTTCGAGACCCAGTACTTC. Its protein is CASSLGGSSFETQYF.

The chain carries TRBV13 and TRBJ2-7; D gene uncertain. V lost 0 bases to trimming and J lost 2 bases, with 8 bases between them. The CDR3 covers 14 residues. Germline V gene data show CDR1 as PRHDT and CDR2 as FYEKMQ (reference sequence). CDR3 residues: CASSLGSRAYEQYF. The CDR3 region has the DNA TGTGCCAGCAGCTTAGGGTCTCGGGCCTACGAGCAGTACTTC.

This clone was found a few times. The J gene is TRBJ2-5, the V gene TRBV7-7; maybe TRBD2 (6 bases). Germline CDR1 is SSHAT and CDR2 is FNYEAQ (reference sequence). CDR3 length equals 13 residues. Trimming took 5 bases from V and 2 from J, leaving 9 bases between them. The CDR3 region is CASSPGLQETQYF. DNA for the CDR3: TGTGCCAGCAGCCCGGGACTGCAAGAGACCCAGTACTTC.

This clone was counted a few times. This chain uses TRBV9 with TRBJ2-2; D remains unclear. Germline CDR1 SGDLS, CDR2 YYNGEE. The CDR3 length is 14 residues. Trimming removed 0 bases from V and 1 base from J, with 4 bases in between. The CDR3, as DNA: TGTGCCAGCAGCGTAGCCCAGAACACCGGGGAGCTGTTTTTT. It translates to CASSVAQNTGELFF.

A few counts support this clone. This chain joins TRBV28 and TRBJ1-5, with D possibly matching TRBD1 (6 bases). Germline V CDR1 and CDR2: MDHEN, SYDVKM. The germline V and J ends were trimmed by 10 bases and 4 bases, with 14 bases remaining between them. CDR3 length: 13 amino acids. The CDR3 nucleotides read TGTGCCACCCAAGGGGGGGGGAATCAGCCCCAGCATTTT. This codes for CATQGGGNQPQHF.

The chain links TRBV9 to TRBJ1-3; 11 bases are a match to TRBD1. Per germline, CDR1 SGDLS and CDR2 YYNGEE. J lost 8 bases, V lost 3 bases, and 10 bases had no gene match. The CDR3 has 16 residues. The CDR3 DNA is TGTGCCAGCAGCGCCCTGGGGACAGGGGGAGGAGACACCATATATTTT. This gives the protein CASSALGTGGGDTIYF.

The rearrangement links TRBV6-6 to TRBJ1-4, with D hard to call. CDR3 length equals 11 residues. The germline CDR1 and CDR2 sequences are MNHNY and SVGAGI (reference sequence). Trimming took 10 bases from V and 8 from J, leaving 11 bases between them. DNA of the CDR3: TGTGCCACCGGGGTGGGCGAAAAACTGTTTTTT. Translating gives CATGVGEKLFF.

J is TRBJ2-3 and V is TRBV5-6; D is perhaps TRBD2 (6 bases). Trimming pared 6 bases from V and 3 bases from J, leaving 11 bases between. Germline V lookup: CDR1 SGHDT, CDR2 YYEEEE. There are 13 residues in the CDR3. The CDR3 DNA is TGTGCCAGCATTTTTGGGGGGACAGATACGCAGTATTTT. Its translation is CASIFGGTDTQYF. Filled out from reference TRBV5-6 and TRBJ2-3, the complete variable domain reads DAGVTQSPTHLIKTRGQQVTLRCSPKSGHDTVSWYQQALGQGPQFIFQYYEEEERQRGNFPDRFSGHQFPNYSSELNVNALLLGDSALYLCASIFGGTDTQYFGPGTRLTVL.

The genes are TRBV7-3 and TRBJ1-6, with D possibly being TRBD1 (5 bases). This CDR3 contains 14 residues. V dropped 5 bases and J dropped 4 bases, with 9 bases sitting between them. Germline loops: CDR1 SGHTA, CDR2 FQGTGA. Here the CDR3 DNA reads TGTGCCAGCAGCCCAGACAGATATAATTCACCCCTCCACTTT. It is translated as CASSPDRYNSPLHF.

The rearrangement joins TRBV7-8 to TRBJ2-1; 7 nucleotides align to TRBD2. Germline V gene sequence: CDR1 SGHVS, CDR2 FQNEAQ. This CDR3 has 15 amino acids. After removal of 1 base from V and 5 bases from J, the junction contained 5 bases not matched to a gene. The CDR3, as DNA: TGTGCCAGCAGCTTAGGGAGACTAGCCAACAATGAGCAGTTCTTC. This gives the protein CASSLGRLANNEQFF.

The CDR3 nucleotides are TGCGCCAGCAGCTGGGGACAGGCGAACGGGGAGCTGTTTTTT. Translating gives CASSWGQANGELFF. The chain is built from TRBV5-1 and TRBJ2-2, with TRBD1 identical over 8 bases. This CDR3 has 14 residues. Germline V CDR1 and CDR2: SGHRS, YFSETQ. Unmatched junction bases numbered 5, after V lost 3 bases and J lost 7 bases. The whole variable domain, filled in from reference TRBV5-1 and TRBJ2-2, reads KAGVTQTPRYLIKTRGQQVTLSCSPISGHRSVSWYQQTPGQGLQFLFEYFSETQRNKGNFPGRFSGRQFSNSRSEMNVSTLELGDSALYLCASSWGQANGELFFGEGSRLTVL.

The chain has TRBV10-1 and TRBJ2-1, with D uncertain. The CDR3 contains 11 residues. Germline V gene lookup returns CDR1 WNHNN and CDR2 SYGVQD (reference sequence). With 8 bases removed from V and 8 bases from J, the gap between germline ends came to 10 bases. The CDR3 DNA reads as TGCGCCAGCGCCCATGGCGATGAGCAGTTCTTC. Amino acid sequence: CASAHGDEQFF.